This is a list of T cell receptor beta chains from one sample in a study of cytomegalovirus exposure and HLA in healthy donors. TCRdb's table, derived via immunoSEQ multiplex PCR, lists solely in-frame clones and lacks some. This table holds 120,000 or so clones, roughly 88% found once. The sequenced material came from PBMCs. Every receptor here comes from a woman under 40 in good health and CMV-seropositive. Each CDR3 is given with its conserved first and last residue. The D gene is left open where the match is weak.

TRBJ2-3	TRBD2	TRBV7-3	CASSPVAGGGTDTQYF
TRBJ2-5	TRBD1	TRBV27	CASSFSQGDYQETQYF
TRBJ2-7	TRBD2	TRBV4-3	CASSHGGANHEQYF
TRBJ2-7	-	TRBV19	CASSEMGRRSEQYF
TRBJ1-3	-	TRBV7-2	CASSLVDTSSGNTIYF
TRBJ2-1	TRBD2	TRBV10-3	CAISESPSGSGEQFF
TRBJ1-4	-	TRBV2	CASTLGGYSPTANEKLFF
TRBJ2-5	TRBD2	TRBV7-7	CASSSGLAGQETQYF
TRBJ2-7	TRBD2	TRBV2	CASVQREQKDEQYF
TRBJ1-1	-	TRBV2	CASSGAGTKAFF
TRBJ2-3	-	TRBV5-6	CASSLDSVFGADTQYF
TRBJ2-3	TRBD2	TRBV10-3	CAISESMVAGASRDTQYF
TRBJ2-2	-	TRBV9	CASSSGGQRTGELFF
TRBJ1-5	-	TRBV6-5	CASSASYNQPQHF
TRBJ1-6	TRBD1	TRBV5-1	CASSLERRGTGNSPLHF
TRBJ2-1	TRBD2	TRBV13	CASSASGGPYNEQFF
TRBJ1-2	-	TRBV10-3	CAISEKTAYGYTF
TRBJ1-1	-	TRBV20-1	CSATPRDGAFF
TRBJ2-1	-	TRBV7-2	CASSLRRGGISYNEQFF
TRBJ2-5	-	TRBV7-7	CASSLGGTVETQYF
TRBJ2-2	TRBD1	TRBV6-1	CASSDWTGGTGELFF
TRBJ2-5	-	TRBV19	CASSEGWKYQETQYF
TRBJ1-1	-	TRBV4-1	CASSQDRTVNTEAFF
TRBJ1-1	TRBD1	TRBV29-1	CSVEGQGRTEAFF
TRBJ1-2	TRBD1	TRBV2	CASSEGQGGGYTF
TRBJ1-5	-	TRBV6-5	CASSFAGEGQPQHF
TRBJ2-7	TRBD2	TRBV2	CASSGTSGFYEQYF
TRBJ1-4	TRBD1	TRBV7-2	CASSLVGRGSEKLFF
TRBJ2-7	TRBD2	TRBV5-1	CASSPLPGTSVYEQYF
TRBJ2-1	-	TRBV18	CASSRGGFFGNEQFF
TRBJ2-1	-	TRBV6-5	CASSYSFSSYNEQFF
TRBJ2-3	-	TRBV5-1	CASSLAVGVNTDTQYF
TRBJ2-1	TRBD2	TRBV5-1	CASSLVAGEQFF
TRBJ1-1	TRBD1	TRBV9	CASSETGGDSEAFF
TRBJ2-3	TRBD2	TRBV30	CAWSVRFLLAGRGDTQYF
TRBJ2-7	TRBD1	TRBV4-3	CASSQDRTGGHEQYF
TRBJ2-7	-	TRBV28	CASSPPRGNYEQYF
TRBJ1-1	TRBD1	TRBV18	CASSLRGQGAGTEAFF
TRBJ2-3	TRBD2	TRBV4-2	CASSQTGGGATDTQYF
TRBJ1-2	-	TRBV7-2	CASSPQETLGYGYTF
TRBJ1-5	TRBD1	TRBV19	CASRVAGTGSAGPQHF
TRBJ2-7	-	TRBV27	CASSLGGSSYEQYF
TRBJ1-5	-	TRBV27	CASTPKGPWGNQPQHF
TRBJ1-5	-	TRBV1	CTSSQSDRGHQPQHF
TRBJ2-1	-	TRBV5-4	CASSLIGFSGYNEQFF
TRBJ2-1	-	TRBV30	CAWSPEGGARDEQFF
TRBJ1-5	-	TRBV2	CASSHFFMGLADHQPQHF
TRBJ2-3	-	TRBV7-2	CASSPPSRYTQYF
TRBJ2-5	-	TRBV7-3	CASSRGRGRQYQETQYF
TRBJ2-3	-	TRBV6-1	CASSVNGATDTQYF
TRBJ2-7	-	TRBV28	CASSLTYRVEYPISF